A selection of T cell receptor beta chains follows, all from one sample in a study of a mutant IDH1 vaccine in newly diagnosed glioma. No antigen has been identified for these receptors. The table came from immunoSEQ multiplex PCR; TCRdb's copy has only in-frame clones and leaves some out. This sample carries about 21,000 clones, roughly 90% of them seen once, and the ten largest clones take around 6%. The material sequenced was PBMCs, taken from a glioma patient whose treatment included an IDH1 peptide vaccine. The receptors shown here come from a woman aged 40 to 49 with glioma. Both conserved end residues are trimmed from each CDR3. Each record gives: CDR3 length, V gene, J gene, clone size, CDR3 protein. The listing skips clone size in some rows; elsewhere it reads once, few, many or a size class.

len: 13; v_gene: TRBV30; j_gene: TRBJ1-5; abundance: .; CDR3aa: AYAGVTGGNQPQH
len: 13; v_gene: TRBV7-2; j_gene: TRBJ1-1; abundance: .; CDR3aa: ASSSYRGRNTEAF
len: 15; v_gene: TRBV9; j_gene: TRBJ2-3; abundance: .; CDR3aa: ASSKMGGLLYADTQY
len: 12; v_gene: TRBV6-1; j_gene: TRBJ1-2; abundance: .; CDR3aa: ASSESGGLFGYT
len: 12; v_gene: TRBV30; j_gene: TRBJ2-1; abundance: .; CDR3aa: AWRASGGLDEQF
len: 16; v_gene: TRBV4-2; j_gene: TRBJ2-2; abundance: .; CDR3aa: ASSRMASGGLNTGELF
len: 13; v_gene: TRBV5-1; j_gene: TRBJ1-5; abundance: few; CDR3aa: ASSLKGDSNQPQH
len: 11; v_gene: TRBV28; j_gene: TRBJ1-2; abundance: .; CDR3aa: ASSLGASRGYT
len: 11; v_gene: TRBV15; j_gene: TRBJ1-2; abundance: .; CDR3aa: ATSRTSWKGYT
len: 12; v_gene: TRBV5-6; j_gene: TRBJ2-7; abundance: .; CDR3aa: ASSLGTRTYEQY
len: 12; v_gene: TRBV5-1; j_gene: TRBJ2-3; abundance: .; CDR3aa: ASSYGGGFDTQY
len: 12; v_gene: TRBV5-5; j_gene: TRBJ2-7; abundance: .; CDR3aa: ASSLGQFTYEQY
len: 11; v_gene: TRBV2; j_gene: TRBJ1-2; abundance: .; CDR3aa: ASSLRGGYGYT
len: 12; v_gene: TRBV5-4; j_gene: TRBJ1-2; abundance: .; CDR3aa: ASSSDRGTGGYT
len: 13; v_gene: TRBV5-6; j_gene: TRBJ1-1; abundance: .; CDR3aa: ASSWRQGEYTEAF
len: 13; v_gene: TRBV6-5; j_gene: TRBJ2-2; abundance: few; CDR3aa: ASYRGVSATGELF
len: 13; v_gene: TRBV7-8; j_gene: TRBJ1-2; abundance: once; CDR3aa: ASSLGHPSAYGYT
len: 10; v_gene: TRBV2; j_gene: TRBJ1-5; abundance: .; CDR3aa: ASNQGNQPQH
len: 13; v_gene: TRBV18; j_gene: TRBJ1-1; abundance: .; CDR3aa: ASSPPDRGYTEAF
len: 20; v_gene: TRBV27; j_gene: TRBJ1-1; abundance: .; CDR3aa: ASSLSRQARSGVGAMNTEAF
len: 12; v_gene: TRBV9; j_gene: TRBJ1-5; abundance: .; CDR3aa: ASSDGQVNQPQH
len: 12; v_gene: TRBV5-1; j_gene: TRBJ2-1; abundance: .; CDR3aa: ARSLAGDLYEQF
len: 13; v_gene: TRBV6-5; j_gene: TRBJ2-7; abundance: .; CDR3aa: ASSYLAGGPYEQY
len: 14; v_gene: TRBV30; j_gene: TRBJ1-5; abundance: .; CDR3aa: ACHRCLYHSNQPQH
len: 13; v_gene: TRBV19; j_gene: TRBJ2-7; abundance: .; CDR3aa: ASSIPGQGATVQY
len: 12; v_gene: TRBV5-6; j_gene: TRBJ1-6; abundance: .; CDR3aa: ASSFGGYNSPLH
len: 11; v_gene: TRBV2; j_gene: TRBJ2-7; abundance: .; CDR3aa: ASSAQTSYEQY
len: 11; v_gene: TRBV7-9; j_gene: TRBJ2-7; abundance: .; CDR3aa: ASSLGGQIEQY
len: 13; v_gene: TRBV5-4; j_gene: TRBJ2-7; abundance: .; CDR3aa: ASSLTGQGDYEQY
len: 13; v_gene: TRBV4-3; j_gene: TRBJ1-2; abundance: .; CDR3aa: ASSQEMGGGYGYT
len: 13; v_gene: TRBV7-8; j_gene: TRBJ1-5; abundance: .; CDR3aa: ASSSQGAVNQPQH
len: 12; v_gene: TRBV9; j_gene: TRBJ1-1; abundance: .; CDR3aa: ASSPGSARTEAF
len: 10; v_gene: TRBV29-1; j_gene: TRBJ1-2; abundance: .; CDR3aa: SVRQGGYGYT
len: 11; v_gene: TRBV6-5; j_gene: TRBJ1-1; abundance: .; CDR3aa: ASRRTGNTEAF
len: 11; v_gene: TRBV5-4; j_gene: TRBJ2-5; abundance: .; CDR3aa: ASSLGQQETQY
len: 13; v_gene: TRBV4-3; j_gene: TRBJ1-4; abundance: .; CDR3aa: ASSPTTGRGEKLF
len: 13; v_gene: TRBV5-4; j_gene: TRBJ1-3; abundance: .; CDR3aa: ASTGTGGSGNTIY
len: 13; v_gene: TRBV18; j_gene: TRBJ1-3; abundance: .; CDR3aa: ASSPRADLGNTIY
len: 11; v_gene: TRBV12-5; j_gene: TRBJ2-2; abundance: .; CDR3aa: ASGPGDTGELF
len: 14; v_gene: TRBV15; j_gene: TRBJ1-5; abundance: .; CDR3aa: ATSPRGTSGNQPQH
len: 14; v_gene: TRBV7-8; j_gene: TRBJ1-3; abundance: .; CDR3aa: ASSLSQYLSGNTIY
len: 11; v_gene: TRBV6-4; j_gene: TRBJ2-2; abundance: .; CDR3aa: ASSGGPTGELF
len: 13; v_gene: TRBV14; j_gene: TRBJ1-1; abundance: .; CDR3aa: ASSQVLSVNTEAF
len: 12; v_gene: TRBV6-5; j_gene: TRBJ1-2; abundance: .; CDR3aa: ASSLRGGPRGYT
len: 12; v_gene: TRBV29-1; j_gene: TRBJ2-7; abundance: .; CDR3aa: SVEEGGLPYEQY
len: 12; v_gene: TRBV2; j_gene: TRBJ1-1; abundance: .; CDR3aa: ASSSQGVNTEAF
len: 14; v_gene: TRBV5-1; j_gene: TRBJ2-7; abundance: .; CDR3aa: ASQTGHRDSSYEQY
len: 12; v_gene: TRBV19; j_gene: TRBJ1-4; abundance: few; CDR3aa: ASSMDRGGEKLF